These 5 T cell receptor beta chains came from one sample sequenced in a study of T cell responses to AZD1222 COVID-19 vaccine. Assay: immunoSEQ multiplex PCR; the TCRdb copy retains only in-frame clones and omits some. The repertoire holds 90,000 to 120,000 clones, with roughly 90% as singletons. Sequencing was performed on peripheral blood, taken on day 0 of AZD1222 vaccination. All receptors come from an adult in good health.

The V gene is TRBV7-3, the J gene TRBJ2-5; D not certain. The germline V gene encodes CDR1 SGHTA and CDR2 FQGTGA. The length of the CDR3 is 13 residues. V lost 0 bases, J lost 3 bases, and 5 bases lay in between. The CDR3 nucleotides read TGTGCCAGCAGCTTAACTAGTAAAGAGACCCAGTACTTC. Translating it yields CASSLTSKETQYF. Combining the CDR3 with reference TRBV7-3 and TRBJ2-5 gives the whole variable domain GAGVSQTPSNKVTEKGKYVELRCDPISGHTALYWYRQSLGQGPEFLIYFQGTGAADDSGLPNDRFFAVRPEGSVSTLKIQRTERGDSAVYLCASSLTSKETQYFGPGTRLLVL.

This CDR3 reads CASSPGDRYEQYF. CDR3 DNA sequence: TGTGCCAGCAGCCCAGGCGACAGGTACGAGCAGTACTTC. This chain joins TRBV6-2 or TRBV6-3 and TRBJ2-7; D is possibly TRBD1 (6 bases). Germline assignment: CDR1 MNHEY and CDR2 SVGEGT. The CDR3 runs 13 residues. V lost 6 bases, J lost 4 bases, and 13 bases lay in between.

Worth noting for this clone: An end of the junction does not agree with germline; a read error may underlie this. The rearrangement joins TRBV18 to TRBJ1-1; weak D call: TRBD1 (5 bases). Germline CDR1 reads KGHSH; CDR2 reads LQKENI. This CDR3 is 13 amino acids long. Here the CDR3 reads CASLPGQNTEAFF. CDR3 sequence (DNA): TGTGCCAGCTTACCAGGACAGAACACTGAAGCTTTCTTT. Drawing the rest from reference TRBV18 and TRBJ1-1, the complete variable domain is NAGVMQNPRHLVRRRGQEARLRCSPMKGHSHVYWYRQLPEEGLKFMVYLQKENIIDESGMPKERFSAEFPKEGPSILRIQQVVRGDSAAYFCASLPGQNTEAFFGQGTRLTVV.

CDR3 sequence: CASSSIDRYYGYTF. The DNA for the CDR3 is TGTGCCAGTAGCTCCATCGACAGATACTATGGCTACACCTTC. The chain combines TRBV19 with TRBJ1-2; possibly TRBD1 for D (5 bases). With 6 bases removed from V and 3 bases from J, the gap between germline ends came to 14 bases. This CDR3 spans 14 amino acids. CDR1 LNHDA and CDR2 SQIVND come from the germline V gene (reference sequence).

This CDR3 is CAWMVHRAGANVLTF. The CDR3 bases are TGTGCCTGGATGGTACACAGGGCTGGGGCCAACGTCCTGACTTTC. V is TRBV30 and J is TRBJ2-6; D is possibly TRBD1 (6 bases). The CDR3 length is 15 residues. CDR1 is GTSNPN, CDR2 SVGIG, per germline (reference sequence). The V end lost 4 bases, the J end lost 2 bases, and 12 bases lay between the germline ends. Filled out from reference TRBV30 and TRBJ2-6, the complete variable domain reads SQTIHQWPATLVQPVGSPLSLECTVEGTSNPNLYWYRQAAGRGLQLLFYSVGIGQISSEVPQNLSASRPQDRQFILSSKKLLLSDSGFYLCAWMVHRAGANVLTFGAGSRLTVL.